The 7 T cell receptor beta chains given below trace back to one sample, sequenced in a study of blood T cell repertoires in COVID-19. Sequencing was performed with immunoSEQ multiplex PCR; in TCRdb, only in-frame clones are kept and a portion is missing. The sample lists approximately 130,000 clones, about 90% occurring once. Sequenced input: peripheral blood. The receptors originated from a man in his fifties with active COVID-19.

The rearrangement links TRBV5-5 to TRBJ2-2; D gene ambiguous. Trimming stripped 0 bases from V and 0 bases from J, with 12 bases between. Germline V lookup: CDR1 SGHKS, CDR2 YYEKEE (reference sequence). This CDR3 is 17 amino acids long. The CDR3 DNA reads as TGTGCCAGCAGCTTGGACTTTGCTACCTCGAACACCGGGGAGCTGTTTTTT. Protein sequence: CASSLDFATSNTGELFF.

This clone was recorded a few times. The chain combines TRBV4-1 with TRBJ1-5, with TRBD1 matching over 8 bases. Germline CDR1 is MGHRA and CDR2 is YSYEKL. The V gene end was trimmed by 5 bases and the J gene end by 0 bases; junction bases not matched to a gene: 3. The length of the CDR3 is 15 residues. CDR3: CASSKGQASNQPQHF. In DNA, the CDR3 is TGCGCCAGCAGCAAGGGACAGGCTAGCAATCAGCCCCAGCATTTT.

The V gene is TRBV6-6, the J gene TRBJ2-7, with 7 bases lining up with TRBD2. Germline-derived CDR1 and CDR2 are MNHNY and SVGAGI (reference sequence). The CDR3 has 14 amino acids. V shed 6 bases, J shed 6 bases, and the junction held 11 bases outside the gene matches. DNA for the CDR3: TGTGCCAGCAGCCTACTAGCGAAAAAGAGCGAGCAGTACTTC. This gives the protein CASSLLAKKSEQYF.

The chain uses TRBV30 and TRBJ2-4; D perhaps matches TRBD2 (6 bases). The CDR3 runs 15 residues. Germline V lookup: CDR1 GTSNPN, CDR2 SVGIG (reference sequence). V was shortened by 5 bases and J by 0 bases, with 14 bases between the two germline ends. The CDR3: CAWAGGLLAKNIQYF. For the CDR3, the DNA is TGTGCCTGGGCTGGAGGGTTACTAGCCAAAAACATTCAGTACTTC.

The J gene is TRBJ2-5, the V gene TRBV19, with D perhaps TRBD2 (7 bases). Germline values: CDR1 LNHDA, CDR2 SQIVND (reference sequence). V dropped 6 bases and J dropped 5 bases, with 13 bases sitting between them. The CDR3 has 13 amino acids. The CDR3 region has the DNA TGTGCCAGTAGGCTACAGGGAGGGGAGACCCAGTACTTC. This gives the protein CASRLQGGETQYF.

The chain links TRBV6-6 to TRBJ1-4; D unresolved. The CDR3 loop spans 14 amino acids. Germline V gene sequence: CDR1 MNHNY, CDR2 SVGAGI (reference sequence). Trimming pared 6 bases from V and 7 bases from J, leaving 15 bases between. CDR3 nucleotide sequence: TGTGCCAGCAGGAGGACGGAGGCAGGTGAAAAACTGTTTTTT. Encoded protein: CASRRTEAGEKLFF.

The chain links TRBV5-8 to TRBJ1-3, with D possibly TRBD1 on 6 matching bases. The CDR3 contains 15 residues. Germline CDR1 and CDR2: SGHTS and YDEGEE. Trimming took off 7 bases at V and 5 bases at J, with 19 bases between the two ends. CDR3 protein: CASQPRPTGRNTIYF. Here the CDR3 DNA reads TGTGCCAGCCAGCCCCGACCGACAGGACGAAACACCATATATTTT.